The T cell receptor beta chain described here comes from a study of Ad26.COV2.S vaccination and SARS-CoV-2 variants. Data came from immunoSEQ multiplex PCR; TCRdb stores just in-frame clones and leaves some out. The profile shows over 250,000 clones, 87% of them singletons. This clone was observed a single time. Trimming at V came to 4 bases and at J to 5 bases, leaving 4 bases not matched to a gene. Germline V gene lookup returns CDR1 SGDLS and CDR2 YYNGEE. The CDR3 totals 13 residues. Treatment described: roughly 19 received Ad26.COV2.S at low or high dose, single or two shots; 5 received placebo; per-sample allocation not given. All samples were drawn on day 63, counting from the first vaccine or placebo injection. Built on an Ad26 vector, the vaccine expressed Wuhan-strain SARS-CoV-2 spike.

The TCR originated in a person between 18 and 59 years old who received the Ad26.COV2.S COVID-19 vaccine or a placebo. Sequencing used peripheral blood, obtained in a trial of Ad26.COV2.S vaccine versus placebo. This chain links TRBV9 with TRBJ2-3; 7 nucleotides agree with TRBD1. The chain's CDR3 is CASSLGGQDTQYF. CDR3 nucleotides: TGTGCCAGCAGCCTAGGGGGCCAAGATACGCAGTATTTT. The whole variable domain, filled in from reference TRBV9 and TRBJ2-3, reads DSGVTQTPKHLITATGQRVTLRCSPRSGDLSVYWYQQSLDQGLQFLIQYYNGEERAKGNILERFSAQQFPDLHSELNLSSLELGDSALYFCASSLGGQDTQYFGPGTRLTVL.